This is a list of T cell receptor beta chains from one sample in a study of OX40 agonist ivuxolimab in advanced cancers. TCRdb's table, derived via immunoSEQ multiplex PCR, lists solely in-frame clones and lacks some. This sample carries 60,000 to 75,000 clones, 85% to 90% of them seen once, and the ten largest clones take 6.1%. Sample: CD4+ or CD8+ T cells sorted from blood, taken in a trial of the OX40 agonist ivuxolimab. The receptor source for this set is an adult with an advanced solid tumor such as melanoma, head and neck, liver or kidney cancer. Both conserved end residues are part of each CDR3. D genes are given only for firm matches. Clone size, where shown, is once, few, many, or a class for clones that have expanded.

j_call | clone_size | d_call | v_call | cdr3_nt | cdr3_aa
TRBJ1-6 | few | - | TRBV28 | TGTGCCAGCAGTGCCGAGGCCTATAATTCACCCCTCCACTTT | CASSAEAYNSPLHF
TRBJ1-2 | - | - | TRBV9 | TGTGCCAGCAGTGAGCAGAACTATGGCTACACCTTC | CASSEQNYGYTF
TRBJ2-6 | - | - | TRBV18 | TGTGCCAGCTCACCAATGGGGTTGGGGTACTCTGGGGCCAACGTCCTGACTTTC | CASSPMGLGYSGANVLTF
TRBJ1-1 | - | - | TRBV7-9 | TGTGCCAGCAGCGCCCGGGTGGGGACGAACACTGAAGCTTTCTTT | CASSARVGTNTEAFF
TRBJ2-3 | - | - | TRBV7-9 | TGTGCCAGCAGCGTAGCGATAGATACGCAGTATTTT | CASSVAIDTQYF
TRBJ2-2 | - | TRBD2 | TRBV6-5 | TGTGCCAGCAGTTACTCGAGCGGGGGGGTGGAGCTGTTTTTT | CASSYSSGGVELFF
TRBJ1-1 | - | - | TRBV7-2 | TGTGCCAGCAGCATACAGGGGAACACTGAAGCTTTCTTT | CASSIQGNTEAFF
TRBJ2-1 | - | - | TRBV20-1 | TGCAGTGCTAGTACGGTCGATGAGCAGTTCTTC | CSASTVDEQFF
TRBJ1-1 | - | TRBD1 | TRBV10-3 | TGTGCCATCAGTGAGGGACAGGGAGGCACTGAAGCTTTCTTT | CAISEGQGGTEAFF
TRBJ2-3 | - | TRBD1 | TRBV18 | TGTGCCAGCTCACGGTACTCTGGACAGGGGGAAACAGATACGCAGTATTTT | CASSRYSGQGETDTQYF
TRBJ2-1 | - | TRBD2 | TRBV14 | TGTGCCAGCAGCCAAGATCCAGGCGGGGGTATGGATGAGCAGTTCTTC | CASSQDPGGGMDEQFF
TRBJ1-5 | few | TRBD1 | TRBV27 | TGTGCCAGCAGTCCTTCGACAGGGGTGAGCAATCAGCCCCAGCATTTT | CASSPSTGVSNQPQHF
TRBJ1-6 | - | - | TRBV5-4 | TGTGCCAGCAGCTTGGACCAGACAAATTCACCCCTCCACTTT | CASSLDQTNSPLHF
TRBJ1-5 | - | TRBD1 | TRBV30 | TGTGCCTGGAGTGTACGAAGGGACAGGTGGAGCAATCAGCCCCAGCATTTT | CAWSVRRDRWSNQPQHF
TRBJ1-2 | - | TRBD1 | TRBV11-3 | TGTGCCAGCAGCTTGGGAACAGGGGGAAGGTATGGCTACACCTTC | CASSLGTGGRYGYTF
TRBJ2-7 | - | TRBD1 | TRBV6-5 | TGTGCCACGAGGGGGCCCTTCTCCTACGAGCAGTACTTC | CATRGPFSYEQYF
TRBJ2-3 | - | TRBD1 | TRBV7-2 | TGTGCCAGCAGCAAACCGGGACAGGTCGCAGATACGCAGTATTTT | CASSKPGQVADTQYF
TRBJ2-1 | - | - | TRBV7-2 | TGTGCCAGCAGCTTTAGGGGGGGGAACTACAATGAGCAGTTCTTC | CASSFRGGNYNEQFF
TRBJ2-7 | - | TRBD1 | TRBV6-5 | TGTGCCAGCAGTTATGGGACAGGGCCCTACGAGCAGTACTTC | CASSYGTGPYEQYF
TRBJ2-1 | - | TRBD1 | TRBV30 | TGTGCCTGGAGTGTTTCGGGACAGGGTTACAATGAGCAGTTCTTC | CAWSVSGQGYNEQFF
TRBJ2-5 | - | TRBD2 | TRBV4-3 | TGCGCCAGCAGCCAAGAGCGAGGAGGGAGGGCCTTTCAAGAGACCCAGTACTTC | CASSQERGGRAFQETQYF
TRBJ2-5 | - | - | TRBV9 | TGTGCCAGCAGCCCCGGGACATATCAAGAGACCCAGTACTTC | CASSPGTYQETQYF
TRBJ2-3 | - | TRBD1 | TRBV19 | TGTGCCAGTAGTATAGGGCAGGGGGCGCGCGCAGATACGCAGTATTTT | CASSIGQGARADTQYF
TRBJ1-2 | - | - | TRBV2 | TGTGCCAGCAGTGAGGATTATAGCTATGGCTACACCTTC | CASSEDYSYGYTF
TRBJ2-7 | - | - | TRBV11-3 | TGTGCCAGCAAAGGGACGAACCTTTACGAGCAGTACTTC | CASKGTNLYEQYF
TRBJ2-7 | - | - | TRBV13 | TGTGCCAGCAGCTATTTGGGCAGGCCCTACGAGCAGTACTTC | CASSYLGRPYEQYF
TRBJ2-3 | - | - | TRBV13 | TGTGCCAGCAGCTTAAAGGGGCTGGGGAATACGCAGTATTTT | CASSLKGLGNTQYF
TRBJ1-1 | many | TRBD1 | TRBV30 | TGTGCCTGGAGGGGGGACAGCCTTAACACTGAAGCTTTCTTT | CAWRGDSLNTEAFF
TRBJ1-5 | - | TRBD1 | TRBV19 | TGTGCCAGTAGTCTGTCAGACAGGGGATTTAGTCAGCCCCAGCATTTT | CASSLSDRGFSQPQHF
TRBJ1-5 | - | TRBD1 | TRBV9 | TGTGCCAGCAGCCCTGGGACAGGCAGCAATCAGCCCCAGCATTTT | CASSPGTGSNQPQHF
TRBJ2-5 | once | TRBD1 | TRBV2 | TGTGCCAGCAACAGGGACAGCCAAGAGACCCAGTACTTC | CASNRDSQETQYF
TRBJ2-5 | - | - | TRBV11-3 | TGTGCCAGCAGCTTAAACAGCCAACAAGAGACCCAGTACTTC | CASSLNSQQETQYF
TRBJ1-1 | - | TRBD1 | TRBV29-1 | TGCAGCGTTGTCACAGGGGGCCGGAACACTGAAGCTTTCTTT | CSVVTGGRNTEAFF
TRBJ1-1 | - | - | TRBV5-1 | TGCGCCAGCAGTTATCGAGTCCAGGGGACTGAAGCTTTCTTT | CASSYRVQGTEAFF
TRBJ2-3 | - | - | TRBV5-1 | TGCGCCAGCCGGTGGGGCGGTAGTTTAACAGATACGCAGTATTTT | CASRWGGSLTDTQYF
TRBJ1-1 | - | - | TRBV14 | TGTGCCAGCAGCCAGGTCAGTGGGACTGAAGCTTTCTTT | CASSQVSGTEAFF
TRBJ1-2 | once | - | TRBV7-9 | TGTGCCAGCAGCTTAGGTCTCGGGGCACCTTGGAACTATGGCTACACCTTC | CASSLGLGAPWNYGYTF
TRBJ2-7 | few | TRBD1 | TRBV2 | TGTGCCAGCAGTGGGACAGGGACAAACTCCTACGAGCAGTACTTC | CASSGTGTNSYEQYF
TRBJ1-4 | few | TRBD1 | TRBV7-2 | TGTGCCAGCAGCCCAAACAGGGGTGAAAAACTGTTTTTT | CASSPNRGEKLFF
TRBJ2-1 | - | - | TRBV4-1 | TGCGCCAGCAGCCGGCTCTCGCACTACAATGAGCAGTTCTTC | CASSRLSHYNEQFF
TRBJ2-1 | - | - | TRBV5-1 | TGCGCCAGCAGCTTGACGGGGGGCAATCGGGAGCAGTTCTTC | CASSLTGGNREQFF
TRBJ2-1 | once | - | TRBV14 | TGTGCCAGCAGCCAAGAAGAGGGCAGCCATCTCTCCTACAATGAGCAGTTCTTC | CASSQEEGSHLSYNEQFF
TRBJ2-1 | - | - | TRBV7-9 | TGTGCCAGCAGCTATCGTGGAGGGGGCAATGAGCAGTTCTTC | CASSYRGGGNEQFF
TRBJ2-1 | once | - | TRBV7-9 | TGTGCCAGCAGCACGGGGACAGAGCAGTTCTTC | CASSTGTEQFF
TRBJ1-2 | - | TRBD1 | TRBV10-3 | TGTGCCATCAGTGAACCCGGGACAGGGGACTACACCTTC | CAISEPGTGDYTF
TRBJ1-2 | - | - | TRBV10-2 | TGCGCCAGCAGTGTCGGCCAGGGCTATGGCTACACCTTC | CASSVGQGYGYTF
TRBJ1-4 | once | TRBD1 | TRBV27 | TGTGCCAGCAGTCCACAGGGGCGGGAAAAACTGTTTTTT | CASSPQGREKLFF
TRBJ2-4 | - | - | TRBV7-2 | TGTGCCAGCAGCTTACCCACAGGGGCCAAAAACATTCAGTACTTC | CASSLPTGAKNIQYF
TRBJ1-3 | once | TRBD1 | TRBV11-2 | TGTGCCAGCAGCTTAACCAGGGGGCACCCTCTCTCTGGAAACACCATATATTTT | CASSLTRGHPLSGNTIYF
TRBJ2-3 | - | - | TRBV19 | TGTGCCAGTAGTCCACGACGGGAGATCTATACGCAGTATTTT | CASSPRREIYTQYF
TRBJ1-1 | - | TRBD1 | TRBV7-9 | TGTGCCAGCACCCCCCGGGCAGGGGGCCTCACTGAAGCTTTCTTT | CASTPRAGGLTEAFF
TRBJ1-2 | - | - | TRBV5-5 | TGTGCCAGCAGCAACGAGGGGGTCTATGGCTACACCTTC | CASSNEGVYGYTF
TRBJ2-7 | - | TRBD1 | TRBV5-4 | TGTGCCAGCAGCTTGGCGGGGGACAGGGTTACCGAGCAGTACTTC | CASSLAGDRVTEQYF
TRBJ2-7 | - | - | TRBV6-5 | TGTGCCAGCAGTTACACCAGCTCCTACGAGCAGTACTTC | CASSYTSSYEQYF